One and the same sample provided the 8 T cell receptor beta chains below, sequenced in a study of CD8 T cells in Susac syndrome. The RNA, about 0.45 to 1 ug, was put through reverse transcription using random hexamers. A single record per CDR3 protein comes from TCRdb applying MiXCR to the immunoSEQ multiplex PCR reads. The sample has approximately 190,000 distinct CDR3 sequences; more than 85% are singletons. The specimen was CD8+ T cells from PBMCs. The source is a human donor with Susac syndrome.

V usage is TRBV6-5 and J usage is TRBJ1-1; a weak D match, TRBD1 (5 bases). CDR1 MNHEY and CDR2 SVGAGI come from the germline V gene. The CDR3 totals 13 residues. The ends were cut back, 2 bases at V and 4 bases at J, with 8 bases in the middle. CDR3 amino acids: CASSYRGITEAFF. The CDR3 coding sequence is TGTGCCAGCAGTTACAGGGGTATCACTGAAGCTTTCTTT.

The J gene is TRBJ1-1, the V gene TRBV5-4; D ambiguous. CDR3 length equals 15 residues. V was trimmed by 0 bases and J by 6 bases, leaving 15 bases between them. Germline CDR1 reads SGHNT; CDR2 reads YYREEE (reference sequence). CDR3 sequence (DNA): TGTGCCAGCAGCTTGGCGGCGGCGATTAGCGCTGAAGCTTTCTTT. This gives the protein CASSLAAAISAEAFF.

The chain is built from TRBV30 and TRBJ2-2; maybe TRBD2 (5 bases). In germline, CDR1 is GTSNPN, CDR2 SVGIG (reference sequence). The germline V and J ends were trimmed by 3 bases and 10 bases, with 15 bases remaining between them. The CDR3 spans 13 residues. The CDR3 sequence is CAWRTDFHEELFF. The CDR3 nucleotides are TGTGCCTGGAGGACGGACTTTCATGAGGAGCTGTTTTTT.

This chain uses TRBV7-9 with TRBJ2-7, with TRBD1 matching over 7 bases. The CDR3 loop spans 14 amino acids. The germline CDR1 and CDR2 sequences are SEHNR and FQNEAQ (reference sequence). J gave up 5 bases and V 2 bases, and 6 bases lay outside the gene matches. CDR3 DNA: TGTGCCAGCAGCTTATTGGGGCAGGGGGACGAGCAGTACTTC. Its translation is CASSLLGQGDEQYF.

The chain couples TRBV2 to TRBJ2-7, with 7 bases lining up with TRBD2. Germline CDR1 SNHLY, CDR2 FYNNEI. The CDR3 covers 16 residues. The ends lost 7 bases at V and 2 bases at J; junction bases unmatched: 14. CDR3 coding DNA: TGTGCCAGCACCCAACTCCCTAGCGGCGTAACCTACGAGCAGTACTTC. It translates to CASTQLPSGVTYEQYF.

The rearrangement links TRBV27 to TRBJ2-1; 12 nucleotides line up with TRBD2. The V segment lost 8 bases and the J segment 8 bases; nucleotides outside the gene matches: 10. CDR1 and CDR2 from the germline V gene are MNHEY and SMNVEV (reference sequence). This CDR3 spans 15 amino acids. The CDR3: CASGRTSGNSYEQFF. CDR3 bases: TGTGCCAGCGGCAGGACTAGCGGGAACAGCTATGAGCAGTTCTTC.

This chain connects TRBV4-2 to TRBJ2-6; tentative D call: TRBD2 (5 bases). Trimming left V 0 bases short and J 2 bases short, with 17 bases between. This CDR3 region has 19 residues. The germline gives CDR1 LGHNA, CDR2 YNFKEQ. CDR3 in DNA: TGTGCCAGCAGCCAAGATTCGGGGTTTCCAACCGCTGGGGCCAACGTCCTGACTTTC. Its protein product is CASSQDSGFPTAGANVLTF.

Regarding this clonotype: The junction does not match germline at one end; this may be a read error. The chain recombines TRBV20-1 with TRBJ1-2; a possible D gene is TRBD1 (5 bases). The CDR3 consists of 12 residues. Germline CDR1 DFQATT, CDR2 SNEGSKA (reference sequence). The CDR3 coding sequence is TGCAGTGTTAGAAGGGGAAACTATGGCTACACCTTC. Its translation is CSVRRGNYGYTF.